These 4 T cell receptor beta chains were sequenced from one sample in a study of shared clonotypes between healthy human individuals. Terminally differentiated effector memory CD45RA+ cells were excluded from the naive CD8 cells, which were CD45RO-negative and positively selected for CCR7. The protocol was immunoSEQ multiplex PCR, while the TCRdb copy is restricted to in-frame clones and leaves out a portion. In the table there are around 1,900,000 clones, roughly 93% of which are singletons. Material: naive CD8+ T cells from PBMCs. These receptors came from a man between 18 and 35 years old in good health. Some clones in this sample may be carry-over from other donors' samples.

The CDR3 region has the DNA TGTGCCAGCAGTTGGGTGCCAGGGAGCTACGAGCAGTACTTC. Translation: CASSWVPGSYEQYF. The rearrangement uses TRBV28 and TRBJ2-7; D may correspond to TRBD1 or TRBD2 (5 bases each). Germline V gives CDR1 MDHEN, CDR2 SYDVKM. Trimming removed 4 bases from V and 3 bases from J, with 13 bases in between. The CDR3 has 14 amino acids.

The V and J genes are TRBV27 and TRBJ2-1; 15 bases map to TRBD2. Germline values: CDR1 MNHEY, CDR2 SMNVEV (reference sequence). V lost 6 bases to trimming and J lost 4 bases; unmatched junction nucleotides: 7. CDR3 size: 17 residues. The CDR3 nucleotides are TGTGCCAGCAGCCTCAGGACTAGCGGGAGGGCATACAATGAGCAGTTCTTC. Residues: CASSLRTSGRAYNEQFF.

J is TRBJ2-1 and V is TRBV28; 11 bases are a match to TRBD2. After removal of 4 bases from V and 3 bases from J, the junction contained 17 bases not matched to a gene. The CDR3 runs 20 residues. Germline loops: CDR1 MDHEN, CDR2 SYDVKM. The chain's CDR3 is CASSSLKITSGRGSYNEQFF. Written as DNA, the CDR3 is TGTGCCAGCAGTTCTCTTAAGATAACTAGCGGGAGAGGGAGCTACAATGAGCAGTTCTTC.

This chain links TRBV28 with TRBJ1-1, with 8 bases lining up with TRBD1. V was clipped by 3 bases and J by 4 bases; unmatched bases: 4. The CDR3 is made up of 14 amino acids. Germline V gene sequence: CDR1 MDHEN, CDR2 SYDVKM. The CDR3 here is CASSFLRGPTEAFF. The CDR3 DNA follows: TGTGCCAGCAGTTTCCTCAGGGGGCCCACTGAAGCTTTCTTT. The entire variable domain, with the rest obtained from reference TRBV28 and TRBJ1-1, is as follows: DVKVTQSSRYLVKRTGEKVFLECVQDMDHENMFWYRQDPGLGLRLIYFSYDVKMKEKGDIPEGYSVSREKKERFSLILESASTNQTSMYLCASSFLRGPTEAFFGQGTRLTVV.